Listed here is a single T cell receptor (beta chain). This sample is drawn from a study of T cells in tumors after PD-1 blockade. Study-level background: Treatment was either pembrolizumab 200 mg every 3 weeks or cemiplimab 350 mg every 2 weeks. During anti-PD-1 treatment, some patients continued daily vismodegib 150 mg.

Profiled with immunoSEQ multiplex PCR; TCRdb holds only in-frame clones, not every one. The data contain under 50,000 clones, approximately 79% of them singletons. Genomic DNA template from tumor biopsies or peripheral blood, about 600 ng to 6,004 ng input. The CDR3 covers 20 residues. Germline V gene data show CDR1 as SGHDN and CDR2 as FVKESK. After removal of 1 base from V and 2 bases from J, the junction contained 16 bases not matched to a gene. This TCR was recovered from a human donor with advanced basal cell or squamous cell carcinoma (not recorded which). This sample comprised PBMCs, obtained before anti-PD-1 therapy. The genes are TRBV14 and TRBJ1-3; 8 bases fit TRBD1. CDR3 amino acids: CASSQVPGQALFAPGNTIYF. The CDR3 DNA reads TGTGCCAGCAGCCAAGTTCCGGGACAGGCGCTCTTTGCCCCTGGAAACACCATATATTTT.